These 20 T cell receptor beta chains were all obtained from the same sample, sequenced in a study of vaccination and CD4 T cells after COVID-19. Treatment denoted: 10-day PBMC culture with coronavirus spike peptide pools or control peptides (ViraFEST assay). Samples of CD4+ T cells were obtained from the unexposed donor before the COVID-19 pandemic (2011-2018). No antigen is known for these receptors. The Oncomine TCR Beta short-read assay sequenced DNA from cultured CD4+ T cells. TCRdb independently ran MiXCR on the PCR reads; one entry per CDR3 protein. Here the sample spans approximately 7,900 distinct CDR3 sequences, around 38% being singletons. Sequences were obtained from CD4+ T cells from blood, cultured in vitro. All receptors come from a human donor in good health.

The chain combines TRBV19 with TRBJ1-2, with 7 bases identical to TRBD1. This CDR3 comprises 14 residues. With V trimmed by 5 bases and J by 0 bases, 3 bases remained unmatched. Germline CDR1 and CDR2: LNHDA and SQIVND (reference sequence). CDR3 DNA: TGTGCCAGTAGTCAACAGGGGTCTAACTATGGCTACACCTTC. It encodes CASSQQGSNYGYTF. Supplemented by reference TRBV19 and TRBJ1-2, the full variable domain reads DGGITQSPKYLFRKEGQNVTLSCEQNLNHDAMYWYRQDPGQGLRLIYYSQIVNDFQKGDIAEGYSVSREKKESFPLTVTSAQKNPTAFYLCASSQQGSNYGYTFGSGTRLTVV.

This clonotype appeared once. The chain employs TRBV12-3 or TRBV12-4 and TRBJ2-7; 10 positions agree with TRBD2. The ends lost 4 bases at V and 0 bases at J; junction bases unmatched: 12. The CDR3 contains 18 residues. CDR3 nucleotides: TGTGCCAGCAGTTGGGGCCCCCTAGCGGGGGCGTCCTCCTACGAGCAGTACTTC. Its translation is CASSWGPLAGASSYEQYF.

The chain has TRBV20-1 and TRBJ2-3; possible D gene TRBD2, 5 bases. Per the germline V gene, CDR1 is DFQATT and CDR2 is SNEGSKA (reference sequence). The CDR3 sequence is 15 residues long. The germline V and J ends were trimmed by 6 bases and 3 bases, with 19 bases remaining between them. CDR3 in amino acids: CSAAPAWETTDTQYF. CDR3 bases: TGCAGTGCCGCCCCAGCGTGGGAGACGACAGATACGCAGTATTTT.

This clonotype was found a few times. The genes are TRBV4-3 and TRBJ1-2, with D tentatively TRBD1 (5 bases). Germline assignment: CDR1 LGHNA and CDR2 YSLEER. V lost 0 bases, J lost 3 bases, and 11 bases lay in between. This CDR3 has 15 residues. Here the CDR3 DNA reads TGCGCCAGCAGCCAAGATAGGAAAGGGGACTATGGCTACACCTTC. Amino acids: CASSQDRKGDYGYTF.

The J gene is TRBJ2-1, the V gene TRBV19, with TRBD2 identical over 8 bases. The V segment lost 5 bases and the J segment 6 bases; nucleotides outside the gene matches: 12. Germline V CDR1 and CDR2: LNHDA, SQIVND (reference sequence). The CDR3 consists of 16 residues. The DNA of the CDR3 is TGTGCCAGTAGTGAAATCCCGGGACTAGGGATCAATGAGCAGTTCTTC. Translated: CASSEIPGLGINEQFF.

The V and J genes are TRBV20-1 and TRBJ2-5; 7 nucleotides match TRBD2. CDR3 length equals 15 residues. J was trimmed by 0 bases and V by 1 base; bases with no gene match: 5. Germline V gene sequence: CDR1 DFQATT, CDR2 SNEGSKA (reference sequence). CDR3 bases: TGCAGTGCTAGAGTGGCGGGAGAACACCAAGAGACCCAGTACTTC. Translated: CSARVAGEHQETQYF.

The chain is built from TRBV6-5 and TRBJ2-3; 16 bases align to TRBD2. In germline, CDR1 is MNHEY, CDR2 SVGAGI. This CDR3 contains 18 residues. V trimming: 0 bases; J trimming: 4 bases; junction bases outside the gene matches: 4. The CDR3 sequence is CASSYSPGTSGRADTQYF. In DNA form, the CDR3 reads TGTGCCAGCAGTTACTCACCCGGGACTAGCGGGAGGGCAGATACGCAGTATTTT.

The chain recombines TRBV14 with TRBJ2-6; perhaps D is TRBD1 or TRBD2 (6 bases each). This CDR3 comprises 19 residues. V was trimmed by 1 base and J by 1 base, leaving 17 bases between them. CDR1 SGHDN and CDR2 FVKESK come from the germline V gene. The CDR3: CASSQGYGGRRSGANVLTF. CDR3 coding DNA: TGTGCCAGCAGCCAAGGATATGGGGGGCGACGATCTGGGGCCAACGTCCTGACTTTC. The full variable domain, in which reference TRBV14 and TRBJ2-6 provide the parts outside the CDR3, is EAGVTQFPSHSVIEKGQTVTLRCDPISGHDNLYWYRRVMGKEIKFLLHFVKESKQDESGMPNNRFLAERTGGTYSTLKVQPAELEDSGVYFCASSQGYGGRRSGANVLTFGAGSRLTVL.

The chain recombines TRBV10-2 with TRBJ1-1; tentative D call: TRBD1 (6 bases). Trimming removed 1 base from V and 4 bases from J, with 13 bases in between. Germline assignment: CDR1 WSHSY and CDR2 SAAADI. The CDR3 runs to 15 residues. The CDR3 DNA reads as TGCGCCAGCAGTGAGTACCCGGGGGCGACCACTGAAGCTTTCTTT. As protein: CASSEYPGATTEAFF.

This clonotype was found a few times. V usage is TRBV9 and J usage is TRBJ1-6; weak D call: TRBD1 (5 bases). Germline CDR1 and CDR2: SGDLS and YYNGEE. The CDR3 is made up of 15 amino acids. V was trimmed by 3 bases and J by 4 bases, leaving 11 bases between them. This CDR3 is CASSARQQYNSPLHF. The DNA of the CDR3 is TGTGCCAGCAGCGCGAGACAGCAGTATAATTCACCCCTCCACTTT.

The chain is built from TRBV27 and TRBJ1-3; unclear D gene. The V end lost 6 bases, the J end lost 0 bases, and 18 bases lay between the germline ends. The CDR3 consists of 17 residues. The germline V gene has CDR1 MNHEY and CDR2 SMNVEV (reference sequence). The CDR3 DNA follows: TGTGCCAGCAGCCCCTGGGTGGGAATTGCCTCTGGAAACACCATATATTTT. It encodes CASSPWVGIASGNTIYF.

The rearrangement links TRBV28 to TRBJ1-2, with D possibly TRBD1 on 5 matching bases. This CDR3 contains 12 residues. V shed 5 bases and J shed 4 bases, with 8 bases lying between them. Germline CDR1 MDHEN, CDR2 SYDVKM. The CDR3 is CASSADTYGYTF. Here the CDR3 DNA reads TGTGCCAGCAGTGCGGACACCTATGGCTACACCTTC.

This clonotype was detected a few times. CDR3 protein: CATSREGDTQYF. CDR3 DNA sequence: TGTGCCACCAGCAGAGAAGGAGATACGCAGTATTTT. The rearrangement uses TRBV15 and TRBJ2-3; D gene unclear. The ends were cut back, 0 bases at V and 5 bases at J, with 3 bases in the middle. In germline, CDR1 is LNHNV, CDR2 YYDKDF (reference sequence). The CDR3 spans 12 residues.

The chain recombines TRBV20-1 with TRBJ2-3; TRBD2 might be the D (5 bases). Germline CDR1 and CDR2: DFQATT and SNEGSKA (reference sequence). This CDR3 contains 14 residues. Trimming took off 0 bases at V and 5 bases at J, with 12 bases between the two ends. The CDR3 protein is CSARDPGIRDTQYF. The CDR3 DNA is TGCAGTGCTAGAGATCCGGGGATCAGAGATACGCAGTATTTT.

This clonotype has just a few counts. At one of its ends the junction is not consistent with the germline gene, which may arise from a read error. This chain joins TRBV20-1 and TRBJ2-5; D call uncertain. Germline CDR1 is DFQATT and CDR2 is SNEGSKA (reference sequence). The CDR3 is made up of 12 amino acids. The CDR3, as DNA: TGCAGTGCCAGAGCAGAACGTGAGACCCAGTACTTC. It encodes CSARAERETQYF.

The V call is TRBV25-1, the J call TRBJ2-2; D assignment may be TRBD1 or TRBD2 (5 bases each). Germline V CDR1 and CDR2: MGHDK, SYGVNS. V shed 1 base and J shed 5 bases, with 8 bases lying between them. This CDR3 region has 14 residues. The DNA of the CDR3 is TGTGCCAGCAGTGAATTATGGGGGACCGGGGAGCTGTTTTTT. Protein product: CASSELWGTGELFF.

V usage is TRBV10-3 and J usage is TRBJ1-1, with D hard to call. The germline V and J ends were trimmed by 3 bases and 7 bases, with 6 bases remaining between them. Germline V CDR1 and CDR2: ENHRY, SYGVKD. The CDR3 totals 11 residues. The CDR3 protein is CAISELGEAFF. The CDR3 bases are TGTGCCATCAGTGAATTGGGTGAAGCTTTCTTT.

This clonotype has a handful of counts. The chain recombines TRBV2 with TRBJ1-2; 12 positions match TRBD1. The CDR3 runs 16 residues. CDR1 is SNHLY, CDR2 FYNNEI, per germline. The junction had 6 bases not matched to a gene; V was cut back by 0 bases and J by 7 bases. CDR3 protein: CASSEARGQGASGYTF. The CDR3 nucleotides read TGTGCCAGCAGTGAAGCGAGGGGACAGGGGGCTTCTGGCTACACCTTC.

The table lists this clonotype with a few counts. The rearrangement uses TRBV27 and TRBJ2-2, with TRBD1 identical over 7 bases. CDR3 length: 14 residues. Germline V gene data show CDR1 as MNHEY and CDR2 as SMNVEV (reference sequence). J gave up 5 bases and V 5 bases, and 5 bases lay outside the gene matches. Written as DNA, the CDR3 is TGTGCCAGCAGTATCACACAGGGGACCGGGGAGCTGTTTTTT. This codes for CASSITQGTGELFF.

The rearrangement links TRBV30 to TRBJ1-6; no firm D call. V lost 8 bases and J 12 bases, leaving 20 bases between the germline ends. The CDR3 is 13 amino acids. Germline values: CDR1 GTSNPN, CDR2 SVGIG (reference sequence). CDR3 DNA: TGTGCCGGAGCCCCCAATTCATTTGAACCCCTCCACTTT. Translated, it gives CAGAPNSFEPLHF.